Listed here are 4 T cell receptor beta chains from one sample, sequenced in a study of CD8 T cells in ankylosing spondylitis. Each CDR3 protein gets one entry after TCRdb re-called the 5' RACE reads with MiXCR. The sample shows 200,000 to 300,000 distinct CDR3 sequences, roughly a tenth of them seen only once. Material for sequencing was blood, either unsorted or a sorted T cell fraction (not recorded which). These receptors all stem from a male donor with ankylosing spondylitis or in good health (not recorded which).

This clonotype showed up many times. The rearrangement uses TRBV30 and TRBJ1-2; 7 bases match TRBD1. J was trimmed by 0 bases and V by 3 bases; bases with no gene match: 4. Germline assignment: CDR1 GTSNPN and CDR2 SVGIG (reference sequence). This CDR3 is built from 14 residues. The CDR3 is CAWSRQGSNYGYTF. CDR3 nucleotide sequence: TGTGCCTGGAGCCGACAGGGTTCTAACTATGGCTACACCTTC.

This clonotype was observed at least ten times. The rearrangement joins TRBV29-1 to TRBJ2-2; no definite D call. The germline CDR1 and CDR2 sequences are SQVTM and ANQGSEA. The CDR3 is made up of 13 amino acids. Trimming stripped 6 bases from V and 6 bases from J, with 14 bases between. Here the CDR3 reads CSVVIRHPGELFF. CDR3 sequence (DNA): TGCAGCGTCGTTATCCGCCACCCCGGGGAGCTGTTTTTT.

There are a few counts of this clonotype. V gene TRBV3-1 combines with J gene TRBJ1-2; 7 bases are a match to TRBD1. Germline V gene lookup returns CDR1 LGHDT and CDR2 YNNKEL (reference sequence). The CDR3 contains 13 residues. Germline trimming cut 0 bases from V and 7 bases from J; bases unmatched to any gene: 2. The CDR3 DNA reads as TGTGCCAGCAGCCAAGAGAGGGACAGTGGCTACACCTTC. It is translated as CASSQERDSGYTF.

Many counts were recorded for this clonotype. The chain has TRBV7-2 and TRBJ2-3; the match to TRBD2 covers 11 bases. The germline V gene encodes CDR1 SGHTA and CDR2 FQGNSA. The V gene end was trimmed by 5 bases and the J gene end by 1 base; junction bases not matched to a gene: 8. CDR3 length: 17 amino acids. CDR3 loop: CASSATSGGWGTDTQYF. The CDR3 region has the DNA TGTGCCAGCAGCGCCACTAGCGGGGGCTGGGGCACAGATACGCAGTATTTT.